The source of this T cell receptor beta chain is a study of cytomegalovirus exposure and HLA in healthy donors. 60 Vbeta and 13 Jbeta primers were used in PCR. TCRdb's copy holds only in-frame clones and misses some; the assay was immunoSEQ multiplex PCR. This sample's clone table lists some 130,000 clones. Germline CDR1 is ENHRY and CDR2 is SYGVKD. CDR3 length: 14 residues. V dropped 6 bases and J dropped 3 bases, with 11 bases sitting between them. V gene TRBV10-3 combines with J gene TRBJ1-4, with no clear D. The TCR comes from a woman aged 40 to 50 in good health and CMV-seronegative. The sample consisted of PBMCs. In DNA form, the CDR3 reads TGTGCCATCAGCGAGGGAGACGCTAATGAAAAACTGTTTTTT. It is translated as CAISEGDANEKLFF.